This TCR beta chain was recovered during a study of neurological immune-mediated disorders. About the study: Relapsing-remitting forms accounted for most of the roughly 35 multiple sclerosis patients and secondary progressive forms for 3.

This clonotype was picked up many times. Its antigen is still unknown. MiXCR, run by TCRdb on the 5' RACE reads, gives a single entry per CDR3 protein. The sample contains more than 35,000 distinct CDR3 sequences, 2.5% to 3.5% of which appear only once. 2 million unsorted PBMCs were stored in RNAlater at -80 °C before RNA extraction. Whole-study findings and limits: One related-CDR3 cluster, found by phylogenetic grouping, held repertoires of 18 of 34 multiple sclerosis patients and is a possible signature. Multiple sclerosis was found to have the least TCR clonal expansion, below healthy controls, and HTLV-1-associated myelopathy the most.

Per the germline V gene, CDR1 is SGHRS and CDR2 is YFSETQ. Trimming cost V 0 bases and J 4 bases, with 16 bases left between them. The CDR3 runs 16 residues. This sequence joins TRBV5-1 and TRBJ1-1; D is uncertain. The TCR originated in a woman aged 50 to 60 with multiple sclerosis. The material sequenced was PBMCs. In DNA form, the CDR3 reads TGCGCCAGCAGCTTGGCCTCCGGGATTTCATTCACTGAAGCTTTCTTT. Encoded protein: CASSLASGISFTEAFF.